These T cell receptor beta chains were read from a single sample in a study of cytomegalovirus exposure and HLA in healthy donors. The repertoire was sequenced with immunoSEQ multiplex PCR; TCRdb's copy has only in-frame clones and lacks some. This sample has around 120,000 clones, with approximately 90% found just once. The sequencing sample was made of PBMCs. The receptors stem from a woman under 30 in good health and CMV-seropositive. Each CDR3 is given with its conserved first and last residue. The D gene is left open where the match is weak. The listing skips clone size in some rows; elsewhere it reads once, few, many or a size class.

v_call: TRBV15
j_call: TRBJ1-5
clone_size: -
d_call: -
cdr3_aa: CATSSINQPQHF
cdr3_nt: TGTGCCACCAGCAGCATCAATCAGCCCCAGCATTTT

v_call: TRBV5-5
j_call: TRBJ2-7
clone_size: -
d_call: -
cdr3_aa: CASSLVGGTYEQYF
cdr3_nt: TGTGCCAGCAGCTTGGTTGGGGGGACCTACGAGCAGTACTTC

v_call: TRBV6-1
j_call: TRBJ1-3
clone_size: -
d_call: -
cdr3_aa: CASSESHDMYGNTIYF
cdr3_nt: TGTGCCAGCAGTGAAAGTCACGACATGTATGGAAACACCATATATTTT

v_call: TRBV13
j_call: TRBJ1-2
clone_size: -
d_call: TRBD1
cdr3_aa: CASSFLGTGGDGYTF
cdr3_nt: TGTGCCAGCAGCTTCCTCGGGACAGGGGGAGATGGCTACACCTTC

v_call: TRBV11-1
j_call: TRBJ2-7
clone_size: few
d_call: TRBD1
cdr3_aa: CASSSRTGSYEQYF
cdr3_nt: TGTGCCAGCAGCTCCCGGACAGGGTCCTACGAGCAGTACTTC

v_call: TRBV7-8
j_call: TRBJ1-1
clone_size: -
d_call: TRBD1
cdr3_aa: CASSLRGRLGNTEAFF
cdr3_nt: TGTGCCAGCAGCTTAAGGGGGCGCCTTGGGAACACTGAAGCTTTCTTT

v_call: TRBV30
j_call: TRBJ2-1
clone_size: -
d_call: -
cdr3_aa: CAWSERYNEQFF
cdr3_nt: TGTGCCTGGAGTGAGCGCTACAATGAGCAGTTCTTC

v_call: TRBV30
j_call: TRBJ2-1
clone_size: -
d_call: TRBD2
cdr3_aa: CAWGGLAFYNEQFF
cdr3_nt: TGTGCCTGGGGGGGACTAGCGTTTTACAATGAGCAGTTCTTC

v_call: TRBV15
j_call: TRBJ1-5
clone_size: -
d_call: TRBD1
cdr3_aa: CATSFGGTGSNQPQHF
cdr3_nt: TGTGCCACCAGTTTTGGGGGGACAGGTAGCAATCAGCCCCAGCATTTT

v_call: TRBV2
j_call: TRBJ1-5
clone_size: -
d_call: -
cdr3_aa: CASRAGINFNQPQHF
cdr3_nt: TGTGCCAGCAGGGCCGGGATCAATTTCAATCAGCCCCAGCATTTT

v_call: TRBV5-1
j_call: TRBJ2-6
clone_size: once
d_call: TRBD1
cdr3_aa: CASSPRTGQTGANVLTF
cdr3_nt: TGCGCCAGCAGCCCAAGGACAGGGCAGACTGGGGCCAACGTCCTGACTTTC

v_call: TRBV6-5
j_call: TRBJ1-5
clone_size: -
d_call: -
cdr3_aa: CASSSGLGNQPQHF
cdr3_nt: TGTGCCAGCAGTTCAGGACTTGGGAATCAGCCCCAGCATTTT

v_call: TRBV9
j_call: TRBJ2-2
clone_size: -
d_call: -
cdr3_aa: CASSVGTGVVTGELFF
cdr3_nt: TGTGCCAGCAGCGTAGGAACGGGGGTGGTTACCGGGGAGCTGTTTTTT

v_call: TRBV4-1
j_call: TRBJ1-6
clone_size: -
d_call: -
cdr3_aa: CASSLGSLQSYNSPLHF
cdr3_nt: TGCGCCAGCAGCCTCGGATCGTTACAGAGCTATAATTCACCCCTCCACTTT

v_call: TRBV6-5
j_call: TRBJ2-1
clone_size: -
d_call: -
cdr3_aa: CASSYSKRQQFF
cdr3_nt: TGTGCCAGCAGTTACTCGAAGCGGCAGCAGTTCTTC

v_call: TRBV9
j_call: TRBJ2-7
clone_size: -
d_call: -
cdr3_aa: CASSVGSGDSYEQYF
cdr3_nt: TGTGCCAGCAGCGTAGGATCAGGGGACTCCTACGAGCAGTACTTC

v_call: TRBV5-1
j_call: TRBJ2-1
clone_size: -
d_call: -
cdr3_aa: CASSLGQQNNEQFF
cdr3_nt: TGCGCCAGCAGCTTGGGACAGCAAAACAATGAGCAGTTCTTC

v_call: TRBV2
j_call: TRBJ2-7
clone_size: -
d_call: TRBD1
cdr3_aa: CASSTGRGLVDEQYF
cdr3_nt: TGTGCCAGCAGTACGGGCAGGGGGCTCGTCGACGAGCAGTACTTC

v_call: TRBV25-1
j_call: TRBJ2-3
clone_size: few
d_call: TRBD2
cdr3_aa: CASTSTSGTSTDTQYF
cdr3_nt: TGTGCCAGCACTTCGACTAGCGGTACTAGCACAGATACGCAGTATTTT

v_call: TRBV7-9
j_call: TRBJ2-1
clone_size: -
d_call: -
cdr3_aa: CASSFPPGVEYNEQFF
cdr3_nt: TGTGCCAGCAGCTTCCCACCGGGGGTAGAATACAATGAGCAGTTCTTC

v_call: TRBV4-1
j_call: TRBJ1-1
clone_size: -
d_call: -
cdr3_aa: CASSQEIGTVMNTEAFF
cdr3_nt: TGCGCCAGCAGCCAAGAGATCGGTACAGTAATGAACACTGAAGCTTTCTTT

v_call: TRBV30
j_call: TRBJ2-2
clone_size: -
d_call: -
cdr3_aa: CAWSQNTGELFF
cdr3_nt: TGTGCCTGGAGTCAGAACACCGGGGAGCTGTTTTTT

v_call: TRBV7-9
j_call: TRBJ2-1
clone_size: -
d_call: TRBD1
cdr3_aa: CASSRGQGAYNEQFF
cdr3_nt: TGTGCCAGCAGCCGGGGACAGGGGGCGTACAATGAGCAGTTCTTC

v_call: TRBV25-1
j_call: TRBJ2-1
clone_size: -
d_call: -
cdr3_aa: CASSGQGNHNEQFF
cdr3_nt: TGTGCCAGCAGTGGGCAGGGTAACCACAATGAGCAGTTCTTC

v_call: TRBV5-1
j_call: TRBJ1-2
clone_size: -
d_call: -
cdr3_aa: CASSLEGEGGYTF
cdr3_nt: TGCGCCAGCAGCTTGGAAGGGGAAGGTGGCTACACCTTC

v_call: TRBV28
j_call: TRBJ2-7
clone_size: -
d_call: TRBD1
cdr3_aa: CASSLGRGTYEQYF
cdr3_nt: TGTGCCAGCAGTTTAGGCAGGGGGACCTACGAGCAGTACTTC

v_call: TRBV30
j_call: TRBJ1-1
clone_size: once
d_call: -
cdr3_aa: CAWSSQGNTEAFF
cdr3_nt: TGTGCCTGGAGTTCCCAGGGGAACACTGAAGCTTTCTTT

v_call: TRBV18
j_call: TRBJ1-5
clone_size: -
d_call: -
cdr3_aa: CASSPPATGSGQPQHF
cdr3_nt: TGTGCCAGCTCACCGCCCGCTACAGGGTCGGGTCAGCCCCAGCATTTT

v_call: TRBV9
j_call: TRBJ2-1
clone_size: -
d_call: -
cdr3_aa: CASSEGGTPKGAFF
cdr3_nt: TGTGCCAGCAGCGAGGGGGGGACACCCAAAGGCGCGTTCTTC

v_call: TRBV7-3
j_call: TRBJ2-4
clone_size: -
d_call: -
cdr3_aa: CASSLSGTVKNIQYF
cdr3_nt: TGTGCCAGCAGCTTATCCGGGACTGTCAAAAACATTCAGTACTTC

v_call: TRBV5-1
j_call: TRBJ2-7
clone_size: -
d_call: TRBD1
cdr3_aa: CASSRGQGAGEQYF
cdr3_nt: TGCGCCAGCAGCCGGGGGCAGGGGGCGGGGGAGCAGTACTTC

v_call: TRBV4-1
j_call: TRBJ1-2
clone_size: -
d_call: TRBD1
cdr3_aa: CASSQDPRGNYGYTF
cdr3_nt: TGCGCCAGCAGCCAAGACCCCAGGGGGAACTATGGCTACACCTTC

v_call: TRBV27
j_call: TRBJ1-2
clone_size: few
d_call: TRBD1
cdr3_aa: CASSTGVANYGYTF
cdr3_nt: TGTGCCAGCAGTACAGGGGTGGCTAACTATGGCTACACCTTC

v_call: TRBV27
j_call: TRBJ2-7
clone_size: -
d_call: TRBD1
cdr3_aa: CASSVGTGYEQYF
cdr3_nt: TGTGCCAGCAGTGTCGGGACAGGCTACGAGCAGTACTTC

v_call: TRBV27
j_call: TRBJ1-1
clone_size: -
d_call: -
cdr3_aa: CASSIQGNTEAFF
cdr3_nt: TGTGCCAGCAGTATTCAGGGGAACACTGAAGCTTTCTTT

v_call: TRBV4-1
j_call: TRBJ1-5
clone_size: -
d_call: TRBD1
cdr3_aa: CASSHFGDRVADQPQHF
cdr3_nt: TGCGCCAGCAGCCATTTTGGGGACAGGGTAGCAGATCAGCCCCAGCATTTT

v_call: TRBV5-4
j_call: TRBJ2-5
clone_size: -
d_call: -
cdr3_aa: CASSLPGGYLKETQYF
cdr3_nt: TGTGCCAGCAGCCTACCCGGGGGATACCTCAAGGAGACCCAGTACTTC

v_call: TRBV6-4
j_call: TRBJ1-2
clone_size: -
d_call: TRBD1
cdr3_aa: CASSPLPGQGVELYGYTF
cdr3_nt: TGTGCCAGCAGTCCCCTACCGGGACAGGGGGTTGAACTGTATGGCTACACCTTC

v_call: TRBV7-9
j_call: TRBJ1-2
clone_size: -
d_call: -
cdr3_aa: CASSRMAGVGYTF
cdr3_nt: TGTGCCAGCAGCCGTATGGCGGGAGTTGGCTACACCTTC

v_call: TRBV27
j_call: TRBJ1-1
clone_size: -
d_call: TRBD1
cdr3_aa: CASSLRDRGLGTEAFF
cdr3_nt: TGTGCCAGCAGTCTCCGGGACAGGGGGCTCGGCACTGAAGCTTTCTTT

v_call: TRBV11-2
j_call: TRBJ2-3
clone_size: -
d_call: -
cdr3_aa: CASSPRDFSKQYF
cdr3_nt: TGTGCCAGCAGCCCCCGGGACTTCTCTAAGCAGTATTTT

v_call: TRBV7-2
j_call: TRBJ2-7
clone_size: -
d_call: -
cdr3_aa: CASSYRHGSYEQYF
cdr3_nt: TGTGCCAGCAGCTACCGACACGGGAGCTACGAGCAGTACTTC